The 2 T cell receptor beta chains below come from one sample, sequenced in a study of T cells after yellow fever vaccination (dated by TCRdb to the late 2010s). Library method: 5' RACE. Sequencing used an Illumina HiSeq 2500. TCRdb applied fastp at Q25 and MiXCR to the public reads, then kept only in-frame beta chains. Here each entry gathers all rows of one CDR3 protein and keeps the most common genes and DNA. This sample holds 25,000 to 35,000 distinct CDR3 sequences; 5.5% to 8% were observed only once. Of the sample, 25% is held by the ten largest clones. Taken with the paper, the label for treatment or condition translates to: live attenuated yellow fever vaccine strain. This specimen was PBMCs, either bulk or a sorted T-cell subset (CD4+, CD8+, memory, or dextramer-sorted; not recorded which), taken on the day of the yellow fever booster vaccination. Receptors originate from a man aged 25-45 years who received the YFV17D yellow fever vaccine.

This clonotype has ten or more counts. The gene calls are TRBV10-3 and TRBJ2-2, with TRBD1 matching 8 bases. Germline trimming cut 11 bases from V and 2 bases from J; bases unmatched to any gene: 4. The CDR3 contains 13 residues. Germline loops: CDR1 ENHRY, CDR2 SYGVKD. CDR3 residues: CAAGQGNTGELFF. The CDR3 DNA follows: TGTGCCGCCGGACAGGGCAACACCGGGGAGCTGTTTTTT.

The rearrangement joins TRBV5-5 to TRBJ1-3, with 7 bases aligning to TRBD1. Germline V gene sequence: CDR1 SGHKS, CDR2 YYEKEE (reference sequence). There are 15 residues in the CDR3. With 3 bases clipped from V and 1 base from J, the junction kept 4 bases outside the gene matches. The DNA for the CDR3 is TGTGCCAGCAGCTCCAGGGGGGATTCTGGAAACACCATATATTTT. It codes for CASSSRGDSGNTIYF.